Below, 10 T cell receptor beta chains from the same sample are listed, as sequenced in a study of blood T cell repertoires in COVID-19. Using immunoSEQ multiplex PCR, the repertoire was profiled, and TCRdb retains in-frame clones only, with some absent. The sample has 250,000 to 300,000 clones, less than 90% seen once; the top ten hold approximately 14%. Sequenced input: peripheral blood. The receptors originated from a woman in her seventies with COVID-19, enrolled during active disease.

This chain joins TRBV5-1 and TRBJ1-1; D not resolved. The CDR3 sequence is 14 residues long. Between the trimmed V and J ends, which lost 2 bases and 0 bases, there was a span of 8 bases. The germline CDR1 and CDR2 sequences are SGHRS and YFSETQ. CDR3 in amino acids: CASSLQSMNTEAFF. The CDR3 DNA sequence: TGCGCCAGCAGCTTACAGTCGATGAACACTGAAGCTTTCTTT.

This chain joins TRBV28 and TRBJ1-6, with D hard to call. The V end lost 1 base, the J end lost 0 bases, and 10 bases lay between the germline ends. Looked up from germline, CDR1 is MDHEN and CDR2 is SYDVKM. The CDR3 consists of 17 residues. CDR3 nucleotides: TGTGCCAGCAGTTTATTTATGGTCAGCTCCTATAATTCACCCCTCCACTTT. This sequence encodes CASSLFMVSSYNSPLHF.

This clone was recorded at least ten times. In the same sample, other DNA sequences code for this CDR3. The CDR3 here is CACGRGYEQYF. CDR3 nucleotide sequence: TGTGCCTGCGGCCGGGGGTACGAGCAGTACTTC. The chain joins TRBV30 to TRBJ2-7, with D possibly TRBD2 on 6 matching bases. The germline V gene has CDR1 GTSNPN and CDR2 SVGIG (reference sequence). Trimming shortened V by 6 bases and J by 4 bases, and 10 bases separated the two germline ends. CDR3 length: 11 amino acids. The full variable domain, completed using reference TRBV30 and TRBJ2-7, is SQTIHQWPATLVQPVGSPLSLECTVEGTSNPNLYWYRQAAGRGLQLLFYSVGIGQISSEVPQNLSASRPQDRQFILSSKKLLLSDSGFYLCACGRGYEQYFGPGTRLTVT.

The chain uses TRBV5-6 and TRBJ2-2; 9 bases are shared with TRBD1. This CDR3 has 16 amino acids. J was trimmed by 6 bases and V by 4 bases; bases with no gene match: 10. In germline, CDR1 is SGHDT, CDR2 YYEEEE. The CDR3 loop reads CASSLGGQGRAGELFF. CDR3 sequence (DNA): TGTGCCAGCAGCCTAGGGGGACAGGGCCGCGCCGGGGAGCTGTTTTTT.

This clone showed up just once. The chain carries TRBV2 and TRBJ2-5; a possible D gene is TRBD2 (6 bases). V was clipped by 2 bases and J by 4 bases, with 11 bases between them. CDR3 length equals 14 residues. CDR1 is SNHLY, CDR2 FYNNEI, per germline. For the CDR3, the DNA is TGTGCCAGCAGTGAATACGGGGGAGGAGAGACCCAGTACTTC. Protein product: CASSEYGGGETQYF. Combining the CDR3 with reference TRBV2 and TRBJ2-5 gives the whole variable domain EPEVTQTPSHQVTQMGQEVILRCVPISNHLYFYWYRQILGQKVEFLVSFYNNEISEKSEIFDDQFSVERPDGSNFTLKIRSTKLEDSAMYFCASSEYGGGETQYFGPGTRLLVL.

This clone was seen a handful of times. The CDR3 nucleotides read TGTGCCAGCAGTTCGGATTTAGGTACGCGGGGTTCTAGCACAGATACGCAGTATTTT. Protein product: CASSSDLGTRGSSTDTQYF. The rearrangement links TRBV28 to TRBJ2-3, with D tentatively TRBD2 (6 bases). The CDR3 runs to 19 residues. V lost 4 bases, J lost 0 bases, and 23 bases lay in between. CDR1 is MDHEN and CDR2 is SYDVKM in the germline V gene.

The chain joins TRBV5-1 to TRBJ2-7, with D perhaps TRBD1 (6 bases). The V gene's germline CDR1 is SGHRS and CDR2 YFSETQ. The CDR3 length is 13 residues. V shed 4 bases and J shed 2 bases, with 10 bases lying between them. The CDR3, as DNA: TGCGCCAGCAGCCCGGACAGACCCTACGAGCAGTACTTC. This codes for CASSPDRPYEQYF.

The chain carries TRBV30 and TRBJ1-3; D unclear. The CDR3 has 14 residues. The V gene's germline CDR1 is GTSNPN and CDR2 SVGIG (reference sequence). Trimming pared 3 bases from V and 2 bases from J, leaving 11 bases between. DNA of the CDR3: TGTGCCTGGAGCGGGAGAATGGCTGGAAACACCATATATTTT. Translated: CAWSGRMAGNTIYF.

This chain uses TRBV7-2 with TRBJ1-1; D perhaps matches TRBD1 (5 bases). This CDR3 spans 14 amino acids. V lost 2 bases and J lost 3, with 10 bases in between. Germline CDR1 is SGHTA and CDR2 is FQGNSA. CDR3 amino acids: CASSLTWGDTEAFF. The CDR3 DNA reads TGTGCCAGCAGCTTAACTTGGGGGGACACTGAAGCTTTCTTT.

The CDR3 loop reads CASSPGPRRGSHYEQYF. The CDR3 DNA sequence: TGTGCCAGCTCACCGGGCCCGCGGCGGGGGAGCCACTACGAGCAGTACTTC. This rearrangement joins TRBV18 to TRBJ2-7, with TRBD2 matching over 7 bases. Per germline, CDR1 KGHSH and CDR2 LQKENI. V was pared by 3 bases and J by 3 bases, with 14 bases of the junction left unmatched. There are 17 residues in the CDR3. The variable domain in full, completed from reference TRBV18 and TRBJ2-7, reads NAGVMQNPRHLVRRRGQEARLRCSPMKGHSHVYWYRQLPEEGLKFMVYLQKENIIDESGMPKERFSAEFPKEGPSILRIQQVVRGDSAAYFCASSPGPRRGSHYEQYFGPGTRLTVT.